What follows are 32 T cell receptor beta chains derived from one specimen sequenced in a study of Ad26.COV2.S vaccination and SARS-CoV-2 variants. The treatment is: around 19 received Ad26.COV2.S at low or high dose, single or two shots; roughly five received placebo; per-sample allocation not given. Sampling happened 63 days after the first vaccine or placebo injection. Some clones are missing from TCRdb's copy, which holds only in-frame ones; the method was immunoSEQ multiplex PCR. Of about 350,000 clones in the sample, 88% were seen once. This material consisted of peripheral blood, taken in a trial of Ad26.COV2.S vaccine versus placebo. These receptors were collected from a person aged 18-60 years who received the Ad26.COV2.S COVID-19 vaccine or a placebo.

The V call is TRBV20-1, the J call TRBJ2-5, with 7 bases matching TRBD1. In germline, CDR1 is DFQATT, CDR2 SNEGSKA (reference sequence). The J segment lost 5 bases and the V segment lost 5 bases, leaving 8 bases of the junction unmatched. The CDR3 sequence is 13 residues long. CDR3 DNA: TGCAGTGCTGGTGGACAGGAATGGGAGACCCAGTACTTC. Translating gives CSAGGQEWETQYF.

The V and J genes are TRBV6-5 and TRBJ2-3; D is undetermined. V lost 6 bases and J lost 3, with 4 bases in between. Germline V gene data show CDR1 as MNHEY and CDR2 as SVGAGI. The CDR3 covers 11 residues. The CDR3 DNA is TGTGCCAGCAGGTATACAGATACGCAGTATTTT. As protein: CASRYTDTQYF.

The chain recombines TRBV7-8 with TRBJ1-1, with 9 nucleotides matching TRBD1. Germline V gives CDR1 SGHVS, CDR2 FQNEAQ. The CDR3 runs to 14 residues. Trimming removed 3 bases from V and 1 base from J; junction bases left unmatched: 0. The CDR3 DNA follows: TGTGCCAGCAGCTTGGGACAGGGGAACACTGAAGCTTTCTTT. Translating it yields CASSLGQGNTEAFF.

The V gene is TRBV5-1, the J gene TRBJ2-3; D is perhaps TRBD2 (6 bases). The V and J ends lost 0 bases and 0 bases respectively, with 11 bases between them. From germline, CDR1 is SGHRS and CDR2 YFSETQ. The CDR3 spans 16 residues. The CDR3 sequence is CASSLVGEVSTDTQYF. Here the CDR3 DNA reads TGCGCCAGCAGCTTGGTGGGGGAGGTGAGCACAGATACGCAGTATTTT.

The V gene is TRBV4-1, the J gene TRBJ1-2; a possible D gene is TRBD1 (6 bases). CDR1 is MGHRA, CDR2 YSYEKL, per germline. Trimming left V 6 bases short and J 4 bases short, with 18 bases between. This CDR3 spans 15 amino acids. The DNA of the CDR3 is TGCGCCAGCAGGGAAGGACAGTCTTCTTTCTATGGCTACACCTTC. Translated, it gives CASREGQSSFYGYTF.

The chain employs TRBV7-3 and TRBJ1-5, with unresolved D. This CDR3 comprises 17 residues. V was clipped by 2 bases and J by 0 bases, with 14 bases between them. The germline gives CDR1 SGHTA, CDR2 FQGTGA. CDR3 protein: CASSLYGGGDSNQPQHF. Here the CDR3 DNA reads TGTGCCAGCAGCTTATACGGTGGCGGAGATAGCAATCAGCCCCAGCATTTT.

The CDR3 spells CASSRKTSGYTDTQYF. The CDR3 nucleotides read TGTGCCAGCAGTCGCAAGACTAGCGGATACACAGATACGCAGTATTTT. The V gene is TRBV7-9, the J gene TRBJ2-3; 9 bases align to TRBD2. Germline-derived CDR1 and CDR2 are SEHNR and FQNEAQ (reference sequence). This CDR3 is built from 16 residues. J lost 2 bases, V lost 6 bases, and 9 bases had no gene match.

The genes are TRBV28 and TRBJ1-6, with D uncertain. Germline loops: CDR1 MDHEN, CDR2 SYDVKM. The V gene lost 9 bases and the J gene lost 8 bases, with 14 bases spanning the gap. The length of the CDR3 is 13 residues. Here the CDR3 reads CASTSSGYSPLHF. CDR3 DNA sequence: TGTGCCAGTACTTCCTCGGGTTATTCACCCCTCCACTTT.

In this sample, this clone turned up a few times. The chain combines TRBV5-4 with TRBJ2-3; 10 bases are shared with TRBD2. J was trimmed by 4 bases and V by 0 bases; bases with no gene match: 8. The length of the CDR3 is 17 residues. Germline loops: CDR1 SGHNT, CDR2 YYREEE (reference sequence). DNA of the CDR3: TGTGCCAGCAGCTTGGACAGCGGGAGGGCCGGGGCAGATACGCAGTATTTT. Protein: CASSLDSGRAGADTQYF.

The chain joins TRBV5-1 to TRBJ1-1; no clear D gene. This CDR3 is built from 15 residues. V lost 0 bases to trimming and J lost 4 bases, with 13 bases between them. From germline, CDR1 is SGHRS and CDR2 YFSETQ. This chain's CDR3 is CASSLEGRRLTEAFF. CDR3 bases: TGCGCCAGCAGCTTGGAGGGCAGGAGACTCACTGAAGCTTTCTTT.

The chain recombines TRBV5-1 with TRBJ2-2; D is perhaps TRBD1 (5 bases). Trimming took 5 bases from V and 1 from J, leaving 9 bases between them. CDR1 is SGHRS, CDR2 YFSETQ, per germline. The CDR3 is 14 residues long. CDR3 sequence (DNA): TGCGCCAGCAGGGAACAGGTGAACACCGGGGAGCTGTTTTTT. Residues: CASREQVNTGELFF.

J is TRBJ2-5 and V is TRBV7-7, with 14 nucleotides matching TRBD2. The CDR3 is 15 amino acids. V was clipped by 5 bases and J by 4 bases; unmatched bases: 3. CDR1 and CDR2 from the germline V gene are SSHAT and FNYEAQ (reference sequence). The CDR3 region is CASSRGLAGVETQYF. The DNA for the CDR3 is TGTGCCAGCAGCAGGGGACTAGCGGGAGTAGAGACCCAGTACTTC.

The V call is TRBV28, the J call TRBJ2-7, with D possibly matching TRBD2 (5 bases). The CDR3 spans 12 residues. V was pared by 3 bases and J by 4 bases, with 7 bases between. Germline CDR1 reads MDHEN; CDR2 reads SYDVKM. The CDR3 nucleotides read TGTGCCAGCAGTTTTCGGGGATACGAGCAGTACTTC. The encoded protein is CASSFRGYEQYF.

This sequence joins TRBV6-1 and TRBJ1-2; no clear D gene. CDR3 length equals 11 residues. Germline CDR1 and CDR2: MNHNS and SASEGT. V dropped 7 bases and J dropped 5 bases, with 8 bases sitting between them. The CDR3 here is CASMEGYGYTF. In DNA, the CDR3 is TGTGCCAGCATGGAGGGATATGGCTACACCTTC.

V usage is TRBV7-3 and J usage is TRBJ1-2; TRBD1 might be the D (5 bases). CDR3 length equals 13 residues. The ends were cut back, 5 bases at V and 2 bases at J, with 9 bases in the middle. From germline, CDR1 is SGHTA and CDR2 FQGTGA. The CDR3: CASSRDDNYGYTF. The CDR3, as DNA: TGTGCCAGCAGCCGGGACGACAACTATGGCTACACCTTC. The full variable domain, in which reference TRBV7-3 and TRBJ1-2 provide the parts outside the CDR3, is GAGVSQTPSNKVTEKGKYVELRCDPISGHTALYWYRQSLGQGPEFLIYFQGTGAADDSGLPNDRFFAVRPEGSVSTLKIQRTERGDSAVYLCASSRDDNYGYTFGSGTRLTVV.

V usage is TRBV9 and J usage is TRBJ1-2, with D hard to call. Germline CDR1 reads SGDLS; CDR2 reads YYNGEE. The length of the CDR3 is 13 residues. The V and J ends lost 0 bases and 5 bases respectively, with 8 bases between them. CDR3 residues: CASSVDGRYGYTF. DNA of the CDR3: TGTGCCAGCAGCGTAGATGGCAGATATGGCTACACCTTC.

The J gene is TRBJ2-3, the V gene TRBV4-2; D gene unclear. Trimming took off 0 bases at V and 3 bases at J, with 7 bases between the two ends. This CDR3 contains 14 residues. The germline gives CDR1 LGHNA, CDR2 YNFKEQ. The DNA of the CDR3 is TGTGCCAGCAGCCAAGAGTCTTTGACAGATACGCAGTATTTT. Its protein is CASSQESLTDTQYF.

The V gene is TRBV6-5, the J gene TRBJ2-1, with D hard to call. V was shortened by 7 bases and J by 1 base, with 14 bases between the two germline ends. The CDR3 loop spans 15 amino acids. Per germline, CDR1 MNHEY and CDR2 SVGAGI. CDR3 in DNA: TGTGCCAGCACCCCGGTAAGGGCGTCCTACAATGAGCAGTTCTTC. Amino acids: CASTPVRASYNEQFF.

This chain links TRBV5-6 with TRBJ2-3; 15 nucleotides agree with TRBD2. Germline V CDR1 and CDR2: SGHDT, YYEEEE. After removal of 4 bases from V and 4 bases from J, the junction contained 7 bases not matched to a gene. The CDR3 sequence is 17 residues long. CDR3 bases: TGTGCCAGCAGCAAGAGGACTAGCGGGAGGGCCGCAGATACGCAGTATTTT. This translates into CASSKRTSGRAADTQYF.

This sequence joins TRBV6-5 and TRBJ2-1; D may be TRBD1 (7 bases). The ends were cut back, 6 bases at V and 7 bases at J, with 13 bases in the middle. This CDR3 has 13 amino acids. Germline V gene sequence: CDR1 MNHEY, CDR2 SVGAGI. The CDR3 region is CASRRGQRNEQFF. DNA of the CDR3: TGTGCCAGCAGGCGGGGACAGAGGAATGAGCAGTTCTTC.

This clone was seen only once. The CDR3 DNA is TGTGCCAGCAGCCAAGATTGGCGGGGCGAGCAGTACTTC. Translation gives CASSQDWRGEQYF. The V and J genes are TRBV14 and TRBJ2-7; D is perhaps TRBD2 (6 bases). Germline CDR1 and CDR2: SGHDN and FVKESK. With 0 bases removed from V and 6 bases from J, the gap between germline ends came to 9 bases. The CDR3 is 13 amino acids. Combining the CDR3 with reference TRBV14 and TRBJ2-7 gives the whole variable domain EAGVTQFPSHSVIEKGQTVTLRCDPISGHDNLYWYRRVMGKEIKFLLHFVKESKQDESGMPNNRFLAERTGGTYSTLKVQPAELEDSGVYFCASSQDWRGEQYFGPGTRLTVT.

The rearrangement uses TRBV9 and TRBJ2-7; D possibly corresponds to TRBD2 (5 bases). V dropped 0 bases and J dropped 6 bases, with 16 bases sitting between them. This CDR3 is built from 15 residues. Germline V CDR1 and CDR2: SGDLS, YYNGEE. The CDR3 region is CASSVGSPGEGEQYF. CDR3 nucleotide sequence: TGTGCCAGCAGCGTAGGGTCCCCTGGAGAGGGCGAGCAGTACTTC.

The CDR3 DNA is TGTGCCAGCTCATTACTAGGACTAGCGGGAGTCCGCGCGAACACCGGGGAGCTGTTTTTT. It yields the protein CASSLLGLAGVRANTGELFF. The V call is TRBV18, the J call TRBJ2-2, with 13 positions matching TRBD2. This CDR3 has 20 residues. V was clipped by 5 bases and J by 0 bases; unmatched bases: 12. Per germline, CDR1 KGHSH and CDR2 LQKENI.

This clone was recorded only once. This chain uses TRBV25-1 with TRBJ1-2, with D unclear. The CDR3 contains 14 residues. V was clipped by 3 bases and J by 4 bases, with 12 bases between them. Germline V gives CDR1 MGHDK, CDR2 SYGVNS. CDR3 nucleotides: TGTGCCAGCAGTGACCCCCCCGCGTCCTATGGCTACACCTTC. Its translation is CASSDPPASYGYTF.

The V and J genes are TRBV5-1 and TRBJ2-3; D may be TRBD1 or TRBD2 (5 bases each). Trimming removed 5 bases from V and 0 bases from J, with 13 bases in between. The CDR3 loop spans 15 amino acids. The germline gives CDR1 SGHRS, CDR2 YFSETQ. The CDR3 nucleotides read TGCGCCAGCAGGCATGGGGGAGCTAGCACAGATACGCAGTATTTT. Its translation: CASRHGGASTDTQYF.

The chain uses TRBV25-1 and TRBJ1-6, with D tentatively TRBD1 (6 bases). The CDR3 has 15 residues. Germline V gene sequence: CDR1 MGHDK, CDR2 SYGVNS. The germline V and J ends were trimmed by 1 base and 10 bases, with 14 bases remaining between them. CDR3 sequence reads: CASSESGRGRSPLHF. The CDR3 DNA reads TGTGCCAGCAGTGAATCAGGCAGGGGCAGGTCACCCCTCCACTTT.

The DNA for the CDR3 is TGTGCCAGCAGCTTAACGACAGGGGCAGATACGCAGTATTTT. This translates into CASSLTTGADTQYF. The chain recombines TRBV5-4 with TRBJ2-3; TRBD1 agrees at 8 bases. CDR3 size: 14 residues. The germline CDR1 and CDR2 sequences are SGHNT and YYREEE (reference sequence). Trimming at V came to 2 bases and at J to 4 bases, leaving 3 bases not matched to a gene. Looking up the rest from reference TRBV5-4 and TRBJ2-3 gives the full variable domain: ETGVTQSPTHLIKTRGQQVTLRCSSQSGHNTVSWYQQALGQGPQFIFQYYREEENGRGNFPPRFSGLQFPNYSSELNVNALELDDSALYLCASSLTTGADTQYFGPGTRLTVL.

The chain has TRBV4-3 and TRBJ2-7; TRBD2 matches at 7 bases. Germline V CDR1 and CDR2: LGHNA, YSLEER. The CDR3 is 15 residues long. V was pared by 0 bases and J by 5 bases, with 7 bases of the junction left unmatched. The CDR3 loop reads CASSQDFGTTNEQYF. CDR3 nucleotides: TGCGCCAGCAGCCAAGATTTCGGGACTACCAACGAGCAGTACTTC.

The rearrangement joins TRBV9 to TRBJ2-1; D might be TRBD1 (5 bases). Trimming left V 4 bases short and J 9 bases short, with 14 bases between. The CDR3 extends over 13 amino acids. Germline V gene data show CDR1 as SGDLS and CDR2 as YYNGEE. This CDR3 reads CASSPDQGFEQFF. For the CDR3, the DNA is TGTGCCAGCAGCCCAGATCAGGGTTTTGAGCAGTTCTTC.

The CDR3 DNA is TGTGCCATCAGCTCACAGGGGGGCGAGCAGTACTTC. Protein: CAISSQGGEQYF. J is TRBJ2-7 and V is TRBV10-3; 8 nucleotides agree with TRBD1. The CDR3 runs to 12 residues. Germline V gives CDR1 ENHRY, CDR2 SYGVKD. V lost 6 bases, J lost 6 bases, and 4 bases stayed unmatched.

The CDR3 nucleotides read TGCGCCAGCAGTCCTACCGGGACTAGCGGGGGGGCCGGGGAGTTCTTC. It encodes CASSPTGTSGGAGEFF. This chain joins TRBV5-1 and TRBJ2-1, with TRBD2 identical over 16 bases. CDR3 size: 16 residues. CDR1 and CDR2 from the germline V gene are SGHRS and YFSETQ. Trimming cost V 5 bases and J 14 bases; bases outside gene matches: 13.

J is TRBJ2-6 and V is TRBV11-1, with 7 nucleotides matching TRBD2. Germline values: CDR1 SGHAT, CDR2 FQDESV (reference sequence). The ends lost 3 bases at V and 2 bases at J; junction bases unmatched: 1. The CDR3 runs 15 residues. CDR3 sequence reads: CASSFAGAGANVLTF. The CDR3 DNA sequence: TGTGCCAGCAGCTTTGCGGGGGCTGGGGCCAACGTCCTGACTTTC.